This passage covers 29 T cell receptor beta chains from one sample sequenced in a study of CD8+CD57+ T cells in acquired aplastic anemia. Genomic DNA, serving as template, underwent TCR beta VDJ and CDR3 profiling. Via MiXCR, TCRdb re-called the reads, giving one row per CDR3 protein. The top ten clones hold under 35% of a sample with 120,000 or so distinct CDR3 sequences, about 50% of them seen once. For sequencing, patients were chosen who had shown expansion of CD8+CD57+ cells by flow cytometry. Material: sorted CD4+, CD8+, or CD8+CD57+ T cells (not recorded which) from PBMCs. The receptors derive from a human donor with aplastic anemia.

V gene TRBV2 combines with J gene TRBJ1-1; D may be TRBD1 (5 bases). This CDR3 has 14 amino acids. Per the germline V gene, CDR1 is SNHLY and CDR2 is FYNNEI. V was clipped by 3 bases and J by 1 base, with 9 bases between them. CDR3 sequence: CASSDAGGNTEAFF. CDR3 bases: TGTGCCAGCAGTGACGCTGGGGGGAACACTGAAGCTTTCTTT.

This clonotype was seen repeatedly, ten times or more. The chain carries TRBV27 and TRBJ2-3; D unresolved. V was trimmed by 6 bases and J by 2 bases, leaving 3 bases between them. The CDR3 contains 11 residues. In germline, CDR1 is MNHEY, CDR2 SMNVEV (reference sequence). The CDR3 sequence: CASSTTDTQYF. In DNA, the CDR3 is TGTGCCAGCAGCACCACAGATACGCAGTATTTT.

This clonotype has only one observation. CDR3 loop: CSVEYGGGYEQYF. CDR3 DNA: TGCAGCGTTGAATACGGGGGCGGGTACGAGCAGTACTTC. The rearrangement uses TRBV29-1 and TRBJ2-7; D might be TRBD1 or TRBD2, each matching 6 bases. The CDR3 is 13 residues long. Germline V gene sequence: CDR1 SQVTM, CDR2 ANQGSEA. V lost 2 bases, J lost 4 bases, and 12 bases lay in between.

This clonotype was observed once. The V gene is TRBV15, the J gene TRBJ2-2; 7 bases are a match to TRBD2. V lost 2 bases, J lost 1 base, and 4 bases stayed unmatched. The CDR3 has 16 residues. Germline CDR1 reads LNHNV; CDR2 reads YYDKDF (reference sequence). The CDR3 bases are TGTGCCACCAGCAGAAAACGGGAGGTGAACACCGGGGAGCTGTTTTTT. It yields the protein CATSRKREVNTGELFF.

This clonotype turned up a few times. This rearrangement joins TRBV10-3 to TRBJ2-7; 8 nucleotides align to TRBD2. The CDR3 is 15 amino acids. Germline V gene data show CDR1 as ENHRY and CDR2 as SYGVKD. The V gene end was trimmed by 6 bases and the J gene end by 6 bases; junction bases not matched to a gene: 13. The CDR3 DNA follows: TGTGCCATCAGAAAGACTAGCGCGGCCTCTTCCGAGCAGTACTTC. Its protein product is CAIRKTSAASSEQYF.

The CDR3 DNA reads TGTGCCATCAAGGGACAGCGGGCTGTGGAGCAGTACTTC. Translated: CAIKGQRAVEQYF. V gene TRBV10-3 combines with J gene TRBJ2-7; tentatively, D is TRBD1 (7 bases). Germline V gives CDR1 ENHRY, CDR2 SYGVKD. This CDR3 has 13 amino acids. The V and J ends lost 7 bases and 7 bases respectively, with 17 bases between them.

This chain joins TRBV29-1 and TRBJ2-5; 9 nucleotides line up with TRBD1. In germline, CDR1 is SQVTM, CDR2 ANQGSEA. After removal of 7 bases from V and 6 bases from J, the junction contained 6 bases not matched to a gene. The CDR3 is 12 amino acids. CDR3 nucleotide sequence: TGCAGCGCCCTGGACAGGGGTCAGACCCAGTACTTC. This gives the protein CSALDRGQTQYF.

The rearrangement links TRBV20-1 to TRBJ1-2, with no clear D. The V end was cut by 3 bases, the J end by 7 bases, with 9 bases between. This CDR3 has 11 residues. CDR1 and CDR2 from the germline V gene are DFQATT and SNEGSKA (reference sequence). The CDR3 is CSASTGTGYTF. The CDR3 bases are TGCAGTGCTAGTACGGGTACTGGCTACACCTTC.

This clonotype showed up many times. The chain has TRBV19 and TRBJ2-7; TRBD1 aligns across 12 bases. V shed 4 bases, J shed 4 bases, and the junction held 14 bases outside the gene matches. Germline CDR1 LNHDA, CDR2 SQIVND (reference sequence). The CDR3 totals 18 residues. CDR3: CASSTRIRGTGGWYEQYF. Written as DNA, the CDR3 is TGTGCCAGTAGTACCAGGATCCGAGGGACAGGGGGCTGGTACGAGCAGTACTTC.

This chain joins TRBV11-1 and TRBJ2-1, with a possible D match to TRBD2 (6 bases). Germline CDR1 is SGHAT and CDR2 is FQDESV (reference sequence). CDR3 length: 17 amino acids. Between the trimmed V and J ends, which lost 5 bases and 3 bases, there was a span of 20 bases. DNA of the CDR3: TGTGCCAGCAGCCTAGTGGGAGGCGTCTCCGGCTACAATGAGCAGTTCTTC. It specifies CASSLVGGVSGYNEQFF.

Many counts were recorded for this clonotype. This chain connects TRBV10-3 to TRBJ2-1; maybe TRBD2 (6 bases). V lost 7 bases and J lost 7, with 11 bases in between. From germline, CDR1 is ENHRY and CDR2 SYGVKD. The CDR3 runs to 12 residues. DNA for the CDR3: TGTGCCATCATGGCCCGGGGGAATGAGCAGTTCTTC. The encoded protein is CAIMARGNEQFF.

This clonotype occurred a few times. The rearrangement uses TRBV5-6 and TRBJ2-7, with 10 bases lining up with TRBD1. The V gene's germline CDR1 is SGHDT and CDR2 YYEEEE. With V trimmed by 5 bases and J by 2 bases, 7 bases remained unmatched. This CDR3 contains 15 residues. The chain's CDR3 is CASRHRDRGPYEQYF. The CDR3 nucleotides are TGTGCCAGCAGACACCGAGACAGGGGGCCCTACGAGCAGTACTTC.

The V and J genes are TRBV24-1 and TRBJ2-3; 10 positions match TRBD1. CDR1 is KGHDR and CDR2 is SFDVKD in the germline V gene. This CDR3 region has 16 residues. V was clipped by 1 base and J by 6 bases; unmatched bases: 6. Here the CDR3 DNA reads TGTGCCACCAGTGATTTAGGGACAGGGGAATTGGATACGCAGTATTTT. It yields the protein CATSDLGTGELDTQYF.

There are a few counts of this clonotype. CDR3 in DNA: TGTGCCAGCAGTGGACACGACGAGCAGTACTTC. It encodes CASSGHDEQYF. The chain joins TRBV2 to TRBJ2-7; D gene ambiguous. This CDR3 comprises 11 residues. Trimming removed 4 bases from V and 5 bases from J, with 6 bases in between. From germline, CDR1 is SNHLY and CDR2 FYNNEI.

The chain combines TRBV2 with TRBJ2-5, with a possible D match to TRBD1 (8 bases). V was trimmed by 6 bases and J by 5 bases, leaving 19 bases between them. Per germline, CDR1 SNHLY and CDR2 FYNNEI. This CDR3 region has 15 residues. CDR3 amino acids: CASSPGGTGHETQYF. The CDR3 DNA reads as TGTGCCAGCAGCCCCGGGGGGACAGGTCATGAGACCCAGTACTTC.

This clonotype occurred once. J is TRBJ2-1 and V is TRBV12-3 or TRBV12-4; 11 nucleotides align to TRBD1. Trimming took 7 bases from V and 9 from J; bases not matched to a gene: 5. There are 13 residues in the CDR3. The CDR3 coding sequence is TGTGCCAGCATGGGACAGGGGGTTGGTGAGCAGTTCTTC. Protein sequence: CASMGQGVGEQFF.

The chain joins TRBV14 to TRBJ1-1; D ambiguous. The germline V gene has CDR1 SGHDN and CDR2 FVKESK. The CDR3 extends over 9 amino acids. The V end was cut by 6 bases, the J end by 9 bases, with 5 bases between. The CDR3 region is CASSRQAFF. DNA of the CDR3: TGTGCCAGCAGTCGCCAAGCTTTCTTT. Together with reference TRBV14 and TRBJ1-1, the CDR3 gives the full variable domain: EAGVTQFPSHSVIEKGQTVTLRCDPISGHDNLYWYRRVMGKEIKFLLHFVKESKQDESGMPNNRFLAERTGGTYSTLKVQPAELEDSGVYFCASSRQAFFGQGTRLTVV.

The J gene is TRBJ1-1, the V gene TRBV11-3; 7 bases are shared with TRBD1. The germline V gene has CDR1 SGHNT and CDR2 YENEEA. This CDR3 has 14 residues. The trim removed 4 bases at V and 1 base at J, leaving 3 bases unmatched. In DNA form, the CDR3 reads TGTGCCAGCAGCTACGGGACAGCGAACACTGAAGCTTTCTTT. Its translation: CASSYGTANTEAFF.

The chain combines TRBV10-1 with TRBJ2-5; 12 bases align to TRBD1. V lost 2 bases, J lost 5 bases, and 3 bases stayed unmatched. The CDR3 runs to 15 residues. The germline CDR1 and CDR2 sequences are WNHNN and SYGVQD (reference sequence). CDR3 nucleotide sequence: TGCGCCAGCAGTGAGGGGACAGGGGGCTCGGAGACCCAGTACTTC. Protein sequence: CASSEGTGGSETQYF.

The V and J genes are TRBV25-1 and TRBJ1-2; D is perhaps TRBD1 (5 bases). Per the germline V gene, CDR1 is MGHDK and CDR2 is SYGVNS. V was pared by 8 bases and J by 3 bases, with 16 bases between. The length of the CDR3 is 14 residues. CDR3 loop: CASSPSRVDYGYTF. The CDR3 region has the DNA TGTGCCAGCTCACCCTCCAGGGTAGACTATGGCTACACCTTC.

This clonotype was seen ten or more times. The V call is TRBV7-8, the J call TRBJ2-1, with D perhaps matching TRBD1 or TRBD2 (5 bases each). CDR3 length: 15 residues. V gave up 2 bases and J gave up 2 bases, with 10 bases separating them. Per the germline V gene, CDR1 is SGHVS and CDR2 is FQNEAQ. The CDR3 spells CASSLTGDPYNEQFF. CDR3 sequence (DNA): TGTGCCAGCAGCTTAACCGGGGACCCCTACAATGAGCAGTTCTTC.

In the case of this clonotype: One junction end does not reproduce the germline sequence, and a read error may be involved. This rearrangement joins TRBV24-1 to TRBJ2-7; a weak D match, TRBD1 (6 bases). This CDR3 is built from 13 residues. Germline CDR1 is KGHDR and CDR2 is SFDVKD. The CDR3 sequence: CATGWTAIYEQHF. CDR3 bases: TGTGCCACCGGTTGGACAGCGATCTACGAGCAGCACTTC.

The V and J genes are TRBV5-4 and TRBJ1-5; the D gene is possibly TRBD1 (5 bases). The CDR3 extends over 16 amino acids. V lost 0 bases and J 2 bases, leaving 12 bases between the germline ends. Per the germline V gene, CDR1 is SGHNT and CDR2 is YYREEE (reference sequence). The CDR3 region has the DNA TGTGCCAGCAGCTTGGGGGGGAACGAAGGCAATCAGCCCCAGCATTTT. It specifies CASSLGGNEGNQPQHF.

There are many counts of this clonotype. The rearrangement links TRBV13 to TRBJ1-1; 7 bases fit TRBD1. V dropped 5 bases and J dropped 3; count of bases not matched to a gene: 9. The germline CDR1 and CDR2 sequences are PRHDT and FYEKMQ (reference sequence). This CDR3 contains 15 residues. The CDR3 sequence is CASSTWDSGHTEAFF. Here the CDR3 DNA reads TGTGCCAGCAGCACCTGGGACAGCGGACACACTGAAGCTTTCTTT.

On this clonotype itself: The junction and the germline gene differ at one end; a read error may be behind it. This chain connects TRBV6-5 to TRBJ1-1; possible D gene TRBD1, 6 bases. The CDR3 runs to 12 residues. Germline V gene lookup returns CDR1 MNHEY and CDR2 SVGAGI. In DNA, the CDR3 is TGTGCCAGCAGTTACGAATCAGGGGTACTCCGTTTT. Translation gives CASSYESGVLRF.

The chain recombines TRBV20-1 with TRBJ2-7; TRBD1 aligns across 7 bases. Germline V gene lookup returns CDR1 DFQATT and CDR2 SNEGSKA (reference sequence). CDR3 size: 13 residues. V lost 2 bases to trimming and J lost 6 bases; unmatched junction nucleotides: 7. The CDR3 nucleotides are TGCAGTGCTAGAAAACAGGGGATTAGCGAGCAGTACTTC. It translates to CSARKQGISEQYF.

This clonotype came up many times. V usage is TRBV19 and J usage is TRBJ1-2; 11 bases map to TRBD1. Germline V gene lookup returns CDR1 LNHDA and CDR2 SQIVND (reference sequence). With 0 bases clipped from V and 7 bases from J, the junction kept 4 bases outside the gene matches. There are 15 residues in the CDR3. The CDR3 DNA is TGTGCCAGTAGTATAGATCTGGACAGGGGGCTTGGCTACACCTTC. Protein sequence: CASSIDLDRGLGYTF.

V is TRBV19 and J is TRBJ1-1; 8 bases map to TRBD1. J was trimmed by 4 bases and V by 5 bases; bases with no gene match: 3. The CDR3 runs 13 residues. Germline CDR1 is LNHDA and CDR2 is SQIVND (reference sequence). CDR3 amino acids: CASSGGTGTEAFF. CDR3 nucleotide sequence: TGTGCCAGTAGTGGGGGGACAGGCACTGAAGCTTTCTTT.

The genes are TRBV2 and TRBJ2-4; D may correspond to TRBD1 or TRBD2 (5 bases each). The V gene lost 0 bases and the J gene lost 8 bases, with 14 bases spanning the gap. This CDR3 has 15 residues. Germline values: CDR1 SNHLY, CDR2 FYNNEI. The CDR3 DNA follows: TGTGCCAGCAGTGAAGCGTGGGGCAGAGGGGACATTCAGTACTTC. Amino acid sequence: CASSEAWGRGDIQYF.